The 22 T cell receptor beta chains below were found in one sample sequenced in a study of blood T cells in healthy people across ages. PCR was performed a second time for about 6 to 11 cycles using a sample-barcoded 5' primer and a J-beta primer mix. A single record per CDR3 protein comes from TCRdb applying MiXCR to the 5' RACE reads. This table holds roughly 1,300,000 distinct CDR3 sequences, 55% to 75% found once. The sequencing sample was made of blood. Receptors were obtained from a man younger than 30 in good health.

This clonotype was counted only a few times. The chain couples TRBV7-9 to TRBJ2-3, with D possibly being TRBD2 (6 bases). Trimming shortened V by 8 bases and J by 6 bases, and 15 bases separated the two germline ends. Germline V lookup: CDR1 SEHNR, CDR2 FQNEAQ (reference sequence). The CDR3 runs to 13 residues. The chain's CDR3 is CASASGTVDTQYF. The CDR3, as DNA: TGTGCCAGCGCCTCCGGGACTGTCGATACGCAGTATTTT.

V and J are TRBV6-4 and TRBJ2-1, with TRBD2 matching 8 bases. Germline values: CDR1 MRHNA, CDR2 SNTAGT. The CDR3 covers 13 residues. V trimming: 6 bases; J trimming: 5 bases; junction bases outside the gene matches: 3. For the CDR3, the DNA is TGTGCCAGCAGCGATAGCGGGAACAATGAGCAGTTCTTC. Translation gives CASSDSGNNEQFF.

The V gene is TRBV3-1, the J gene TRBJ1-4; D not resolved. Per the germline V gene, CDR1 is LGHDT and CDR2 is YNNKEL (reference sequence). V was cut by 0 bases and J by 10 bases, with 6 bases left in between. The CDR3 sequence is 12 residues long. The CDR3 DNA sequence: TGTGCCAGCAGCCAAGATCGGGGAAAACTGTTTTTT. Its protein product is CASSQDRGKLFF.

The V gene is TRBV7-2, the J gene TRBJ2-7; possibly TRBD2 for D (6 bases). With the DNA end fitting TRBJ2-5 better, the J assignment may be wrong. This CDR3 region has 16 residues. The germline V gene encodes CDR1 SGHTA and CDR2 FQGNSA. The CDR3 reads CASSLRFGGAEETQYF. The CDR3 region has the DNA TGTGCCAGCAGCTTAAGGTTTGGAGGGGCCGAGGAGACCCAGTACTTC.

This clonotype was seen a handful of times. The chain carries TRBV7-2 and TRBJ2-3; 9 bases are shared with TRBD1. The germline gives CDR1 SGHTA, CDR2 FQGNSA. The V and J ends lost 1 base and 3 bases, in that order; junction bases with no gene match: 5. The CDR3 runs 16 residues. The CDR3 is CASSLGIGQGTDTQYF. The CDR3 DNA follows: TGTGCCAGCAGCTTAGGGATCGGACAGGGGACAGATACGCAGTATTTT.

The gene calls are TRBV4-1 and TRBJ2-3, with 13 bases matching TRBD2. The CDR3 consists of 16 residues. Trimming removed 4 bases from V and 6 bases from J; junction bases left unmatched: 7. Germline V gene data show CDR1 as MGHRA and CDR2 as YSYEKL. In DNA, the CDR3 is TGCGCCAGCAGCCCTGGACTAGCGGGAGATGGGGATACGCAGTATTTT. Translation: CASSPGLAGDGDTQYF.

The table lists this clonotype with many counts. This rearrangement joins TRBV29-1 to TRBJ2-5, with unresolved D. Germline V gene lookup returns CDR1 SQVTM and CDR2 ANQGSEA. Trimming cost V 2 bases and J 0 bases, with 7 bases left between them. The CDR3 contains 13 residues. This CDR3 reads CSVESTDQETQYF. CDR3 sequence (DNA): TGCAGCGTTGAAAGTACAGACCAAGAGACCCAGTACTTC.

CDR3 loop: CASSYFGRESYEQYF. In DNA, the CDR3 is TGTGCCAGCAGTTACTTCGGGAGGGAGTCCTACGAGCAGTACTTC. The J gene is TRBJ2-7, the V gene TRBV6-5, with 8 bases that match TRBD2. This CDR3 has 15 residues. Trimming took 1 base from V and 1 from J; bases not matched to a gene: 3. Germline V gene data show CDR1 as MNHEY and CDR2 as SVGAGI.

The gene calls are TRBV29-1 and TRBJ1-2; the D gene is possibly TRBD1 (5 bases). The CDR3 consists of 15 residues. The germline V gene has CDR1 SQVTM and CDR2 ANQGSEA. V dropped 1 base and J dropped 7 bases, with 19 bases sitting between them. The CDR3 is CSVEVTLGAGFGYTF. DNA of the CDR3: TGCAGCGTTGAAGTAACGCTCGGGGCAGGGTTTGGCTACACCTTC.

This rearrangement joins TRBV6-5 to TRBJ2-7; 8 bases are a match to TRBD1. CDR1 is MNHEY and CDR2 is SVGAGI in the germline V gene. This CDR3 region has 14 residues. Trimming removed 8 bases from V and 0 bases from J; junction bases left unmatched: 6. The DNA of the CDR3 is TGTGCCAGCTACCGGGACAGGAGCTCCTACGAGCAGTACTTC. It specifies CASYRDRSSYEQYF.

The chain recombines TRBV7-9 with TRBJ2-3; TRBD1 might be the D (5 bases). Trimming stripped 4 bases from V and 3 bases from J, with 17 bases between. The CDR3 is 16 amino acids. Germline CDR1 SEHNR, CDR2 FQNEAQ (reference sequence). The CDR3 nucleotides are TGTGCCAGCAGCTCATACGTCGACAGCTATACAGATACGCAGTATTTT. Translated: CASSSYVDSYTDTQYF.

A few counts support this clonotype. The chain uses TRBV27 and TRBJ2-1, with TRBD2 identical over 7 bases. The CDR3 is 14 amino acids. Germline V gene data show CDR1 as MNHEY and CDR2 as SMNVEV (reference sequence). V shed 3 bases and J 15 bases; nucleotides not matched to a gene: 14. CDR3 sequence (DNA): TGTGCCAGCAGTTTGGCCAGCGGGACTCTGTTGGTGTTCTTC. Translation: CASSLASGTLLVFF.

A remark on this clonotype: The conserved closing phenylalanine or tryptophan is absent in this CDR3, likely reflecting a read error. In DNA, the CDR3 is TGTGCCAGCAGCTTAGGGCCCCAGGGTGACTATGGCTACACCGTC. Translating it yields CASSLGPQGDYGYTV. The V call is TRBV7-9, the J call TRBJ1-2; maybe TRBD1 (5 bases). V was trimmed by 1 base and J by 3 bases, leaving 12 bases between them. The CDR3 is 15 residues long. The germline V gene has CDR1 SEHNR and CDR2 FQNEAQ (reference sequence).

V and J are TRBV5-1 and TRBJ2-3, with TRBD1 matching over 7 bases. Looked up from germline, CDR1 is SGHRS and CDR2 is YFSETQ. Losses at the gene ends were 5 bases for V and 5 bases for J; bases not matched to a gene: 14. The CDR3 extends over 16 amino acids. The CDR3 sequence: CASRVVYRGKRDTQYF. The CDR3 bases are TGCGCCAGCAGAGTCGTATACAGGGGCAAACGAGATACGCAGTATTTT. Filled out from reference TRBV5-1 and TRBJ2-3, the complete variable domain reads KAGVTQTPRYLIKTRGQQVTLSCSPISGHRSVSWYQQTPGQGLQFLFEYFSETQRNKGNFPGRFSGRQFSNSRSEMNVSTLELGDSALYLCASRVVYRGKRDTQYFGPGTRLTVL.

The chain combines TRBV14 with TRBJ2-7, with 7 positions matching TRBD1. V shed 4 bases and J 3 bases; nucleotides not matched to a gene: 9. Germline V gene lookup returns CDR1 SGHDN and CDR2 FVKESK. This CDR3 comprises 15 residues. The CDR3: CASSPEGRGFYEQYF. CDR3 in DNA: TGTGCCAGCAGCCCCGAGGGCAGGGGGTTCTACGAGCAGTACTTC.

The chain has TRBV7-2 and TRBJ1-2, with 7 bases identical to TRBD1. Germline CDR1 reads SGHTA; CDR2 reads FQGNSA. The length of the CDR3 is 12 residues. V dropped 2 bases and J dropped 11; count of bases not matched to a gene: 5. The CDR3 here is CASSLIQGTYTF. The CDR3 region has the DNA TGTGCCAGCAGCTTAATACAGGGGACTTACACCTTC.

The chain has TRBV6-1 and TRBJ2-7, with 8 bases aligning to TRBD2. After removal of 6 bases from V and 6 bases from J, the junction contained 4 bases not matched to a gene. CDR1 is MNHNS and CDR2 is SASEGT in the germline V gene. This CDR3 has 12 residues. As DNA, the CDR3 is TGTGCCAGCAGGACGGGAGGGGTCGAGCAGTACTTC. This sequence encodes CASRTGGVEQYF.

The chain uses TRBV6-6 and TRBJ1-4, with TRBD1 as a possible D gene (5 bases). The CDR3 is 15 amino acids. V was clipped by 4 bases and J by 0 bases, with 9 bases between them. Germline-derived CDR1 and CDR2 are MNHNY and SVGAGI (reference sequence). The CDR3 reads CASSSEGSTNEKLFF. CDR3 DNA sequence: TGTGCCAGCAGTTCCGAGGGGTCAACTAATGAAAAACTGTTTTTT.

This clonotype has more than one count but fewer than ten. V gene TRBV6-2 or TRBV6-3 combines with J gene TRBJ1-2; 8 positions match TRBD1. Trimming at V came to 4 bases and at J to 4 bases, leaving 8 bases not matched to a gene. CDR3 length: 15 amino acids. Germline V gene lookup returns CDR1 MNHEY and CDR2 SVGEGT. CDR3 region: CASSWTGTPGYGYTF. CDR3 nucleotide sequence: TGTGCCAGCAGTTGGACAGGGACCCCCGGCTATGGCTACACCTTC.

This CDR3 reads CASSQQGGSYEQYF. The CDR3 bases are TGCGCCAGCAGCCAACAGGGGGGAAGCTACGAGCAGTACTTC. The chain joins TRBV4-1 to TRBJ2-7; D perhaps matches TRBD1 (7 bases). This CDR3 region has 14 residues. Trimming cost V 2 bases and J 3 bases, with 11 bases left between them. Germline-derived CDR1 and CDR2 are MGHRA and YSYEKL.

The V call is TRBV9, the J call TRBJ1-4; 9 positions agree with TRBD1. Germline loops: CDR1 SGDLS, CDR2 YYNGEE. J gave up 8 bases and V 3 bases, and 8 bases lay outside the gene matches. The CDR3 loop spans 15 amino acids. The CDR3 sequence: CASSGRQGEEEKLFF. CDR3 in DNA: TGTGCCAGCAGCGGGCGACAGGGGGAGGAGGAAAAACTGTTTTTT.

This clonotype was recorded many times. The chain joins TRBV6-2 or TRBV6-3 to TRBJ1-5; D remains unclear. Germline CDR1 is MNHEY and CDR2 is SVGEGT. This CDR3 has 18 residues. Trimming left V 6 bases short and J 0 bases short, with 21 bases between. CDR3 DNA: TGTGCCAGCAGCCCTCCCAGGCGACCTTCATATAGCAATCAGCCCCAGCATTTT. Encoded protein: CASSPPRRPSYSNQPQHF.